Each of the 30 T cell receptor beta chains below was sequenced from the same sample in a study of graft-versus-host responses after intestinal transplantation. TCRdb keeps only in-frame clones here, not all; method: immunoSEQ multiplex PCR. This table holds about 19,000 clones, about 65% found once. Researchers processed graft tissue to release intraepithelial and lamina propria lymphocytes. Source: ileum tissue, taken around 20 days after intestinal transplant. The receptors were sampled from a human patient who received an intestinal transplant, so some T cells may come from the graft donor.

CDR3: CSVVNSIGYEQYF. The CDR3 bases are TGCAGCGTCGTTAACTCCATCGGCTACGAGCAGTACTTC. V usage is TRBV29-1 and J usage is TRBJ2-7; D uncertain. Germline CDR1 SQVTM, CDR2 ANQGSEA. The ends were cut back, 6 bases at V and 3 bases at J, with 15 bases in the middle. The length of the CDR3 is 13 residues.

This sequence joins TRBV28 and TRBJ1-5; D remains unclear. The V and J ends lost 6 bases and 0 bases respectively, with 12 bases between them. In germline, CDR1 is MDHEN, CDR2 SYDVKM. The CDR3 covers 15 residues. The CDR3 DNA reads TGTGCCAGCAGACCGGAAGCGCATAGCAATCAGCCCCAGCATTTT. Protein sequence: CASRPEAHSNQPQHF.

This clone showed up just a few times. The V and J genes are TRBV5-6 and TRBJ2-5; 7 nucleotides agree with TRBD2. The J call may not be correct, given that the DNA end is closer to TRBJ2-7. CDR3 length: 14 residues. Germline V gene sequence: CDR1 SGHDT, CDR2 YYEEEE. Here the CDR3 reads CASSLGGGTYEQYF. CDR3 coding DNA: TGTGCCAGCAGCTTGGGGGGGGGAACCTACGAGCAGTACTTC.

The V and J genes are TRBV25-1 and TRBJ2-2; TRBD1 matches 8 bases. There are 14 residues in the CDR3. Germline lookup yields CDR1 MGHDK and CDR2 SYGVNS. Trimming cost V 4 bases and J 7 bases; bases outside gene matches: 5. The CDR3 spells CASSGQGAGGELFF. In DNA form, the CDR3 reads TGTGCCAGCAGTGGGCAGGGGGCGGGCGGGGAGCTGTTTTTT.

The V gene is TRBV29-1, the J gene TRBJ2-7, with TRBD1 as a possible D gene (6 bases). Trimming left V 2 bases short and J 2 bases short, with 13 bases between. The germline V gene has CDR1 SQVTM and CDR2 ANQGSEA. CDR3 length: 14 residues. CDR3 sequence reads: CSVETGTGTYEQYF. The CDR3 nucleotides are TGCAGCGTTGAAACGGGAACAGGGACCTACGAGCAGTACTTC.

The chain links TRBV19 to TRBJ1-2, with D perhaps TRBD1 (5 bases). Per germline, CDR1 LNHDA and CDR2 SQIVND (reference sequence). Trimming left V 6 bases short and J 4 bases short, with 12 bases between. This CDR3 comprises 13 residues. The CDR3 DNA follows: TGTGCCAGTAGGCCCGCGGGACTCTATGGCTACACCTTC. Amino acid sequence: CASRPAGLYGYTF.

In its sample, this clone is medium-sized. The chain carries TRBV27 and TRBJ2-7; 7 nucleotides agree with TRBD2. In germline, CDR1 is MNHEY, CDR2 SMNVEV (reference sequence). With V trimmed by 0 bases and J by 3 bases, 5 bases remained unmatched. CDR3 length equals 15 residues. The CDR3 sequence: CASSLSASGIYEQYF. DNA of the CDR3: TGTGCCAGCAGTTTATCGGCTAGCGGTATCTACGAGCAGTACTTC.

The chain links TRBV7-9 to TRBJ1-2; D may be TRBD1 (6 bases). The CDR3 has 15 residues. Trimming shortened V by 0 bases and J by 4 bases, and 12 bases separated the two germline ends. Germline loops: CDR1 SEHNR, CDR2 FQNEAQ (reference sequence). In DNA form, the CDR3 reads TGTGCCAGCAGCTTAGCTGGGGGCGGTAGCTATGGCTACACCTTC. Its protein is CASSLAGGGSYGYTF.

CDR3 loop: CASSDNPGKKYGYTF. As DNA, the CDR3 is TGTGCCAGCAGTGATAATCCGGGGAAGAAGTATGGCTACACCTTC. The rearrangement uses TRBV6-1 and TRBJ1-2; no reliable D call. From germline, CDR1 is MNHNS and CDR2 SASEGT. CDR3 length equals 15 residues. Trimming removed 3 bases from V and 5 bases from J, with 16 bases in between.

This clone appeared once. CDR3 sequence reads: CASSPGLAHEQYF. DNA for the CDR3: TGTGCCAGCAGCCCGGGACTAGCACACGAGCAGTACTTC. The chain links TRBV27 to TRBJ2-7; 9 bases are shared with TRBD2. The CDR3 spans 13 residues. Germline lookup yields CDR1 MNHEY and CDR2 SMNVEV (reference sequence). With 6 bases clipped from V and 5 bases from J, the junction kept 5 bases outside the gene matches.

This clone has a handful of counts. The DNA for the CDR3 is TGTGCCAGCAGCCCCCCGGGACTAGCGGACAATGAGCAGTTCTTC. Translating gives CASSPPGLADNEQFF. The chain joins TRBV7-2 to TRBJ2-1; 11 bases are shared with TRBD2. The CDR3 sequence is 15 residues long. V lost 5 bases to trimming and J lost 5 bases; unmatched junction nucleotides: 5. From germline, CDR1 is SGHTA and CDR2 FQGNSA.

The chain employs TRBV4-1 and TRBJ2-3; 13 bases map to TRBD2. This CDR3 comprises 17 residues. Germline V lookup: CDR1 MGHRA, CDR2 YSYEKL. The V gene end was trimmed by 3 bases and the J gene end by 6 bases; junction bases not matched to a gene: 9. CDR3 in amino acids: CASSHLRLAGGSDTQYF. DNA for the CDR3: TGCGCCAGCAGCCATCTACGACTAGCGGGGGGCTCTGATACGCAGTATTTT.

In its sample, this clone ranks as medium-sized. The chain is built from TRBV9 and TRBJ2-7, with TRBD2 matching over 8 bases. V gave up 4 bases and J gave up 2 bases; unmatched junction bases: 8. CDR3 size: 15 residues. Looked up from germline, CDR1 is SGDLS and CDR2 is YYNGEE. CDR3 in DNA: TGTGCCAGCAGCCTCTCCTTAGCGGGGCCCTACGAGCAGTACTTC. It is translated as CASSLSLAGPYEQYF. Supplemented by reference TRBV9 and TRBJ2-7, the full variable domain reads DSGVTQTPKHLITATGQRVTLRCSPRSGDLSVYWYQQSLDQGLQFLIQYYNGEERAKGNILERFSAQQFPDLHSELNLSSLELGDSALYFCASSLSLAGPYEQYFGPGTRLTVT.

The CDR3 sequence: CASSLQGAESYGYTF. CDR3 bases: TGCGCCAGCAGCTTACAGGGGGCTGAAAGCTATGGCTACACCTTC. The genes are TRBV5-1 and TRBJ1-2; 9 bases line up with TRBD1. The CDR3 loop spans 15 amino acids. Looked up from germline, CDR1 is SGHRS and CDR2 is YFSETQ. With V trimmed by 2 bases and J by 4 bases, 6 bases remained unmatched.

Of note for this clone: Other DNA sequences in the same sample also yield this CDR3. The CDR3 reads CASSPGGNTEAFF. DNA for the CDR3: TGTGCCAGCAGCCCGGGGGGGAACACTGAAGCTTTCTTT. J is TRBJ1-1 and V is TRBV6-5; maybe TRBD1 (5 bases). Trimming left V 6 bases short and J 1 base short, with 9 bases between. Germline lookup yields CDR1 MNHEY and CDR2 SVGAGI. The CDR3 is 13 amino acids.

The V and J genes are TRBV5-1 and TRBJ2-3; 8 nucleotides match TRBD2. CDR3 length equals 17 residues. CDR1 and CDR2 from the germline V gene are SGHRS and YFSETQ. J was trimmed by 4 bases and V by 3 bases; bases with no gene match: 13. Written as DNA, the CDR3 is TGCGCCAGCAGCTCCCCGGCGACGGGGGGGCCTTCAGATACGCAGTATTTT. It encodes CASSSPATGGPSDTQYF.

This clone was detected only once. The V gene is TRBV7-9, the J gene TRBJ1-2; 7 positions match TRBD1. This CDR3 contains 15 residues. V was pared by 0 bases and J by 6 bases, with 7 bases of the junction left unmatched. CDR1 and CDR2 (germline): SEHNR, FQNEAQ (reference sequence). CDR3: CASSLAFLGGDGYTF. The CDR3 region has the DNA TGTGCCAGCAGCTTAGCGTTTCTAGGGGGCGATGGCTACACCTTC.

This clone was seen only a few times. The chain carries TRBV28 and TRBJ2-1; 10 bases line up with TRBD2. The CDR3 spans 17 residues. Trimming at V came to 3 bases and at J to 0 bases, leaving 5 bases not matched to a gene. Germline V CDR1 and CDR2: MDHEN, SYDVKM. The CDR3 spells CASSFRLAGLSYNEQFF. The DNA of the CDR3 is TGTGCCAGCAGTTTCCGACTAGCGGGTCTCTCCTACAATGAGCAGTTCTTC.

The chain uses TRBV27 and TRBJ1-2, with D possibly matching TRBD1 (5 bases). V dropped 2 bases and J dropped 4 bases, with 11 bases sitting between them. The CDR3 runs 14 residues. Germline values: CDR1 MNHEY, CDR2 SMNVEV (reference sequence). The CDR3 here is CASSLGTGGYGYTF. DNA of the CDR3: TGTGCCAGCAGTTTAGGAACAGGTGGCTATGGCTACACCTTC.

V gene TRBV7-7 combines with J gene TRBJ2-1; 8 nucleotides line up with TRBD2. J was trimmed by 5 bases and V by 1 base; bases with no gene match: 7. This CDR3 comprises 16 residues. CDR1 and CDR2 from the germline V gene are SSHAT and FNYEAQ (reference sequence). CDR3 sequence reads: CASSLGTGLGHNEQFF. The CDR3 DNA sequence: TGTGCCAGCAGCTTAGGTACGGGACTAGGGCACAATGAGCAGTTCTTC.

This clone was seen once. The chain uses TRBV7-9 and TRBJ2-4; 10 bases map to TRBD1. The CDR3 consists of 13 residues. Losses at the gene ends were 10 bases for V and 5 bases for J; bases not matched to a gene: 5. Per germline, CDR1 SEHNR and CDR2 FQNEAQ (reference sequence). The CDR3 is CATWDRGENIQYF. Written as DNA, the CDR3 is TGTGCCACCTGGGACAGGGGAGAAAACATTCAGTACTTC.

The V and J genes are TRBV30 and TRBJ2-7; unclear D gene. Germline values: CDR1 GTSNPN, CDR2 SVGIG (reference sequence). V was cut by 1 base and J by 5 bases, with 6 bases left in between. There are 11 residues in the CDR3. The DNA of the CDR3 is TGTGCCTGGAGTGATTACAACGAGCAGTACTTC. Translated, it gives CAWSDYNEQYF.

V and J are TRBV4-1 and TRBJ1-5, with D possibly matching TRBD1 (5 bases). The CDR3 extends over 15 amino acids. Germline loops: CDR1 MGHRA, CDR2 YSYEKL. V shed 1 base and J shed 9 bases, with 16 bases lying between them. CDR3 amino acids: CASSQGLDSLRPQHF. In nucleotides, the CDR3 is TGCGCCAGCAGCCAAGGGTTAGACAGCCTGCGGCCCCAGCATTTT.

In DNA form, the CDR3 reads TGTGCCTGGACGGGGGGCTACGAGCAGTACTTC. Translating gives CAWTGGYEQYF. This chain links TRBV30 with TRBJ2-7, with TRBD2 matching over 7 bases. The CDR3 is 11 residues long. V shed 4 bases and J 3 bases; nucleotides not matched to a gene: 0. CDR1 GTSNPN and CDR2 SVGIG come from the germline V gene (reference sequence).

The genes are TRBV5-8 and TRBJ2-1; TRBD2 matches at 8 bases. The CDR3 loop spans 15 amino acids. CDR1 is SGHTS and CDR2 is YDEGEE in the germline V gene. With V trimmed by 0 bases and J by 3 bases, 2 bases remained unmatched. CDR3 sequence (DNA): TGTGCCAGCAGCTTGGGAACTAGCGGCTACAATGAGCAGTTCTTC. Its translation: CASSLGTSGYNEQFF. The full variable domain, in which reference TRBV5-8 and TRBJ2-1 provide the parts outside the CDR3, is EAGVTQSPTHLIKTRGQQATLRCSPISGHTSVYWYQQALGLGLQFLLWYDEGEERNRGNFPPRFSGRQFPNYSSELNVNALELEDSALYLCASSLGTSGYNEQFFGPGTRLTVL.

The chain has TRBV4-2 and TRBJ1-4; 9 nucleotides match TRBD1. This CDR3 contains 14 residues. Germline lookup yields CDR1 LGHNA and CDR2 YNFKEQ. J was trimmed by 6 bases and V by 6 bases; bases with no gene match: 5. CDR3: CASSQQGAYEKLFF. CDR3 sequence (DNA): TGTGCCAGCAGTCAACAGGGGGCGTATGAAAAACTGTTTTTT.

The chain has TRBV6-5 and TRBJ1-2, with D perhaps TRBD1 (6 bases). The germline V gene has CDR1 MNHEY and CDR2 SVGAGI. Trimming removed 5 bases at V and 0 bases at J, with 13 bases between. The CDR3 is 15 amino acids. CDR3: CASSADRQPNYGYTF. CDR3 coding DNA: TGTGCCAGCAGTGCCGACAGGCAGCCTAACTATGGCTACACCTTC.

The V gene is TRBV30, the J gene TRBJ2-3; 9 bases map to TRBD1. Germline loops: CDR1 GTSNPN, CDR2 SVGIG (reference sequence). The CDR3 sequence is 15 residues long. The V segment lost 5 bases and the J segment 0 bases; nucleotides outside the gene matches: 6. Here the CDR3 DNA reads TGTGCCTGGGATGGGACAGGGTCTAGCACAGATACGCAGTATTTT. Its translation: CAWDGTGSSTDTQYF.

The chain combines TRBV19 with TRBJ2-5; 7 nucleotides line up with TRBD1. Germline V gene sequence: CDR1 LNHDA, CDR2 SQIVND (reference sequence). There are 14 residues in the CDR3. Trimming at V came to 1 base and at J to 5 bases, leaving 4 bases not matched to a gene. CDR3 amino acids: CASSIVGGRETQYF. CDR3 coding DNA: TGTGCCAGTAGTATAGTAGGGGGCCGTGAGACCCAGTACTTC.

The chain joins TRBV6-1 to TRBJ1-2; TRBD1 matches 7 bases. CDR3 size: 15 residues. Germline CDR1 MNHNS, CDR2 SASEGT. The ends lost 2 bases at V and 3 bases at J; junction bases unmatched: 6. This CDR3 reads CASSENGQDYYGYTF. In nucleotides, the CDR3 is TGTGCCAGCAGTGAAAACGGACAGGACTACTATGGCTACACCTTC.